The entry that follows covers one T cell receptor beta chain sequence. Its antigen has not been determined. No base qualities exist here, and no much larger clone lies one base off it. This entry comes from a study of cytotoxic CD8 clonotypes in ibrutinib-treated CLL (dated by TCRdb to the early 2020s). Notes on the research overall: The cohort had about a dozen relapsed/refractory and approximately 14 treatment-naive patients; some 17 were IGHV unmutated. Responses were partial in around 24 patients and complete in 2; after median about 5.5 years follow-up, about 14 stayed in remission and about 12 progressed. Samples at response were collected after a median of 12 months of treatment, with a range of roughly 6 to 36 months. Samples averaged approximately 240,000 productive templates and around 91,000 productive rearrangements. Longitudinal samples were available for about 30% of the roughly 90 trial participants. Cryopreserved peripheral blood mononuclear cells were obtained before treatment, at response, and at either sustained remission or disease progression. Patients were still on ibrutinib when every remission and progressive disease sample was collected.

The CDR3 contains 13 residues, cysteine and phenylalanine counted. Just CDR3 DNA is preserved here, 39 bases in frame from base 1. Sequences SGHTA (CDR1) and FQGNSA (CDR2) are obtained from the germline V gene. V gives up 5 bases and J gives up 0 bases, and the segment between their germline ends measures 4 bases. The time point label, read with the paper, signifies: roughly 23 months on ibrutinib. For TCR beta library preparation, around 2.1 micrograms of genomic DNA were extracted from the cryopreserved PBMCs. Longitudinal blood samples from CLL patients on ibrutinib monotherapy underwent high-throughput TCR beta sequencing. The patients took part in an open-label, single-center phase 2 trial of ibrutinib monotherapy. Overall study results and their limits: Clonality rose at ibrutinib response, remained stable during sustained remission, and dropped back toward baseline at progression. Public clonotypes were found to be uncommon and were observed to contract or remain stable during treatment; the increase in clonality was shown to reflect expansion of private clonotypes at ibrutinib response. Lymph node repertoires were not examined, and the timing of sampling was not matched between patients in sustained remission and those whose disease progressed. At baseline, clonality was higher than in age-matched healthy donors and showed a strong correlation with circulating CD8+ T-cell counts.

On a MiSeq, deep resolution sequencing aimed for a depth between 1 in 1 million and 1 in 200,000 T cells, with each clonotype covered approximately 10x on average. The immunoSEQ hsTCRB Kit was used to generate the TCR beta libraries. Under the source paper's analysis protocol: The data were analyzed with ImmunoSEQ Analyzer and ImmunoSEQ Data Assistant, and V, D and J gene assignments followed IMGT definitions. Clonality, which ranges from 0 to 1, was calculated as one minus the normalized Shannon entropy of productive rearrangement frequencies. Only overrepresented clonotypes making up at least 0.05% of each patient's repertoire were included in the public clonotype analysis. Roughly 12 age-matched healthy donor repertoires from immuneACCESS were used as controls for clonality. The table comes from immuneACCESS by way of TCRdb, which keeps in-frame sequences with V and J called. Part of the clones is missing from these tables; in studies checked, under half for an unresolved V gene and the rest for unknown reasons. V and J calls and clone size follow that table, whereas D and trimming were derived from the DNA. The sample table shows 50,000 or so clones, and roughly 80% are seen once. The ten largest make up around 21% of the sample.

The clonotype comes from a human donor with chronic lymphocytic leukemia. In this chain, TRBV7-2 is recombined with TRBJ2-2; the D gene assignment is ambiguous. This specimen consisted of PBMCs, obtained after 24 months of ibrutinib treatment. The sequenced DNA is TGTGCCAGCAGCCTATCGAACACCGGGGAGCTGTTTTTT. Its protein is CASSLSNTGELFF.